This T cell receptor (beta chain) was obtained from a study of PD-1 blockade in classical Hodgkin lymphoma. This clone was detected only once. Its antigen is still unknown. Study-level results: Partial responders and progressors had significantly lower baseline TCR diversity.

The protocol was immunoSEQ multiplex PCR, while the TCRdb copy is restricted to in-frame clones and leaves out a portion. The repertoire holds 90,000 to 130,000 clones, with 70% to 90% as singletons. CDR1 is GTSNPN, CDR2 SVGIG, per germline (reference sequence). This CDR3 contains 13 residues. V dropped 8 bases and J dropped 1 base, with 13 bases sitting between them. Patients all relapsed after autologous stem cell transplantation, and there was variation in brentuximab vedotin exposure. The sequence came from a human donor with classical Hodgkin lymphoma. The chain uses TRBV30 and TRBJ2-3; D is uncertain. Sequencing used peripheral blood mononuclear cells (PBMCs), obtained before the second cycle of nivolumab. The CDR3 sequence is CALSYSGTDTQYF. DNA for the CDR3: TGTGCCCTGTCGTACAGCGGCACAGATACGCAGTATTTT.